The 4 T cell receptor beta chains listed next were all sequenced from one sample in a study of blood T cell repertoires in COVID-19. Only in-frame clones appear in the TCRdb table, and some are missing; sequencing was by immunoSEQ multiplex PCR. The sample lists roughly 85,000 clones, around four fifths occurring once. Material for sequencing was peripheral blood. The receptors stem from a human donor in a cohort sampled during active COVID-19.

The chain is built from TRBV27 and TRBJ1-2; TRBD1 is a possible D gene (5 bases). CDR1 and CDR2 (germline): MNHEY, SMNVEV (reference sequence). CDR3 length equals 14 residues. Trimming took 3 bases from V and 8 from J, leaving 16 bases between them. CDR3 sequence (DNA): TGTGCCAGCAGTTTCGGGGGGGAAAGAGGCGGCTACACCTTC. Amino acids: CASSFGGERGGYTF.

The genes are TRBV5-8 and TRBJ2-3; D possibly corresponds to TRBD2 (6 bases). Germline CDR1 reads SGHTS; CDR2 reads YDEGEE. Between the trimmed V and J ends, which lost 3 bases and 2 bases, there was a span of 16 bases. The CDR3 is made up of 16 amino acids. The CDR3 loop reads CASSSSGATFTDTQYF. CDR3 DNA sequence: TGTGCCAGCAGCTCCTCGGGAGCCACTTTCACAGATACGCAGTATTTT.

The rearrangement joins TRBV9 to TRBJ2-1, with D perhaps matching TRBD2 (5 bases). This CDR3 region has 13 residues. Germline V gene lookup returns CDR1 SGDLS and CDR2 YYNGEE. Trimming took off 0 bases at V and 5 bases at J, with 6 bases between the two ends. CDR3 bases: TGTGCCAGCAGCGTAGGGGGAGACAATGAGCAGTTCTTC. Translating it yields CASSVGGDNEQFF. Complete variable domain (other parts from reference TRBV9 and TRBJ2-1): DSGVTQTPKHLITATGQRVTLRCSPRSGDLSVYWYQQSLDQGLQFLIQYYNGEERAKGNILERFSAQQFPDLHSELNLSSLELGDSALYFCASSVGGDNEQFFGPGTRLTVL.

V usage is TRBV9 and J usage is TRBJ2-7, with 9 bases aligning to TRBD2. CDR1 is SGDLS and CDR2 is YYNGEE in the germline V gene. V dropped 4 bases and J dropped 5; count of bases not matched to a gene: 7. The CDR3 is 14 amino acids. The CDR3 loop is CASSPGTSWNEQYF. In DNA, the CDR3 is TGTGCCAGCAGCCCCGGGACTAGCTGGAACGAGCAGTACTTC.